What follows describes a single T cell receptor beta chain. Its antigen is still unknown. Assay: immunoSEQ multiplex PCR; the TCRdb copy retains only in-frame clones and omits some. The sample gives over 75,000 clones, roughly nine tenths of which show up once; roughly 0.35% is in the top ten. The source of the sample is a study of graft-versus-host responses after intestinal transplantation. Study in general: All of the recipients had induction that used anti-thymocyte globulin, then tacrolimus and steroids for about 3 years.

The ends lost 0 bases at V and 1 base at J; junction bases unmatched: 8. Germline V gives CDR1 SGHDN, CDR2 FVKESK. The CDR3 extends over 17 amino acids. Study findings and constraints: Analysis identified GvH clones in recipient marrow, with some appearing first in ileum or blood. Early post-transplant HvG declines tracked with peak circulating GvH clone levels.

J is TRBJ1-1 and V is TRBV14, with 7 nucleotides matching TRBD1. Sequenced material: unstimulated CD4+ T cells sorted from spleen or lymph node cells, taken before intestinal transplant. This clonotype was sampled from a human donor who received an intestinal transplant. The CDR3 sequence: CASSQDLHRGRNTEAFF. The CDR3 nucleotides read TGTGCCAGCAGCCAAGATCTTCACAGGGGAAGGAACACTGAAGCTTTCTTT.